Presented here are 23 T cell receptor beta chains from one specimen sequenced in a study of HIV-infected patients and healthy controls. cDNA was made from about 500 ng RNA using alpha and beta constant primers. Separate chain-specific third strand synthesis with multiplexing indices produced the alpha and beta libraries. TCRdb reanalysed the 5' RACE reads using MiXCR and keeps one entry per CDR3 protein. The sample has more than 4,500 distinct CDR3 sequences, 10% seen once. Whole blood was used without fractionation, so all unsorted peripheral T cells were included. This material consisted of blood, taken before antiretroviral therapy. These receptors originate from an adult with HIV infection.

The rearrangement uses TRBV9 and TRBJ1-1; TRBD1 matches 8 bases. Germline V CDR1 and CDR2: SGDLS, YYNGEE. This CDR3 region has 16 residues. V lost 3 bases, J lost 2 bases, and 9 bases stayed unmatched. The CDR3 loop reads CASSGKKGQVNTEAFF. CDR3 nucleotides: TGTGCCAGCAGCGGGAAAAAGGGACAGGTAAACACTGAAGCTTTCTTT.

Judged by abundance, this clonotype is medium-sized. The CDR3 spells CASSVDRGLYNEQFF. CDR3 DNA sequence: TGTGCCAGTAGTGTCGACAGGGGGCTGTACAATGAGCAGTTCTTC. The rearrangement uses TRBV19 and TRBJ2-1; TRBD1 aligns across 10 bases. V trimming: 5 bases; J trimming: 4 bases; junction bases outside the gene matches: 5. The CDR3 runs 15 residues. Germline V gene sequence: CDR1 LNHDA, CDR2 SQIVND (reference sequence).

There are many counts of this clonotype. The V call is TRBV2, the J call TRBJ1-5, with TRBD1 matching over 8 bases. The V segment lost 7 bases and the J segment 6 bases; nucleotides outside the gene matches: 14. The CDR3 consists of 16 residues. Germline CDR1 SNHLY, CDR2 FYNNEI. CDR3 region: CASKIGPGGAGQPQHF. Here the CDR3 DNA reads TGTGCCAGCAAAATCGGGCCAGGGGGCGCGGGTCAGCCCCAGCATTTT.

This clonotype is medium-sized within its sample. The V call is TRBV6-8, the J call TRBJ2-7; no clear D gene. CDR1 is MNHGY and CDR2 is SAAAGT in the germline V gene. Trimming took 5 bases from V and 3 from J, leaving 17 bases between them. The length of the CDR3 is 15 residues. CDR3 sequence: CASSPGVVKIYEQYF. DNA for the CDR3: TGTGCCAGCAGTCCTGGGGTCGTTAAAATCTACGAGCAGTACTTC.

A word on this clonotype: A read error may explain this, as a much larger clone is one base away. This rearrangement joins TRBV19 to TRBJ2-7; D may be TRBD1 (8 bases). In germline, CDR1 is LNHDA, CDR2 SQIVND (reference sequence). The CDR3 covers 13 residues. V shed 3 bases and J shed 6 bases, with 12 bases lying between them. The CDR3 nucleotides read TGTGCCAGTAGTATGGACAGGGAGGGCGAGCAGTACTTC. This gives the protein CASSMDREGEQYF.

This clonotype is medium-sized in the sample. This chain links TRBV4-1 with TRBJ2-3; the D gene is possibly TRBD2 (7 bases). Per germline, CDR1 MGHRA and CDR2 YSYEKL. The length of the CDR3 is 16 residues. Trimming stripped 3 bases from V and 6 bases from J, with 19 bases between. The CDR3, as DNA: TGCGCCAGCAGCCAGGGCGGCGGGGGCCCCCCCGATACGCAGTATTTT. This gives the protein CASSQGGGGPPDTQYF.

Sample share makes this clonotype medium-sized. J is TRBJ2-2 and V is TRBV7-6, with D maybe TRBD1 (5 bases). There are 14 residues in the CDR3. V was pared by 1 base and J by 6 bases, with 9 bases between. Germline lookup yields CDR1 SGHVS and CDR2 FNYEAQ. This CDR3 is CASSLETRAGELFF. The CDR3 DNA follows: TGTGCCAGCAGCTTAGAGACCAGGGCCGGGGAGCTGTTTTTT.

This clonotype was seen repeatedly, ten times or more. The CDR3, as DNA: TGTGCCAGCACCCCCCAGCGGGGGCTGATCAATGAGCAGTTCTTC. Its translation is CASTPQRGLINEQFF. The chain carries TRBV6-5 and TRBJ2-1, with 8 bases matching TRBD2. Germline CDR1 and CDR2: MNHEY and SVGAGI. The CDR3 is 15 residues long. Trimming removed 7 bases from V and 6 bases from J; junction bases left unmatched: 11.

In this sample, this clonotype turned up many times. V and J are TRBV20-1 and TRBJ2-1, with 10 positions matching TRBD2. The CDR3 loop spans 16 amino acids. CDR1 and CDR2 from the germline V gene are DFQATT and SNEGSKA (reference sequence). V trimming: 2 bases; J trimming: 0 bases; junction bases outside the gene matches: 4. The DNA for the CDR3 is TGCAGTGCTAGATCAGCTAGCGGGGGCTCCTACAATGAGCAGTTCTTC. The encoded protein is CSARSASGGSYNEQFF.

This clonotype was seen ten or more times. The CDR3 protein is CSVVGGGRGNEQFF. DNA of the CDR3: TGCAGCGTTGTTGGCGGGGGGAGGGGGAATGAGCAGTTCTTC. This chain links TRBV29-1 with TRBJ2-1; 8 nucleotides agree with TRBD2. CDR1 and CDR2 from the germline V gene are SQVTM and ANQGSEA. Losses at the gene ends were 4 bases for V and 7 bases for J; bases not matched to a gene: 9. There are 14 residues in the CDR3.

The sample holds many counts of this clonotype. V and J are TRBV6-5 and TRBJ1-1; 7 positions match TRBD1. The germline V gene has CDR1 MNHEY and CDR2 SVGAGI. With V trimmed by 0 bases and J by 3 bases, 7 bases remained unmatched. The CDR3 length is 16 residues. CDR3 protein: CASSYSRRGQYTEAFF. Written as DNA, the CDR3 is TGTGCCAGCAGTTACTCGCGGCGGGGACAGTACACTGAAGCTTTCTTT.

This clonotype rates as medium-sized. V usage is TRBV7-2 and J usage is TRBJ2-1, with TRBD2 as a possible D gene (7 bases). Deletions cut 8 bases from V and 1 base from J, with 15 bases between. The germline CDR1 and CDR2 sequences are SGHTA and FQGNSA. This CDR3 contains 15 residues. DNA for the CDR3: TGTGCCAGCTCAAAAGGGGGGGCATCCTACAATGAGCAGTTCTTC. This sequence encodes CASSKGGASYNEQFF. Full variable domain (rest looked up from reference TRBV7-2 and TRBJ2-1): GAGVSQSPSNKVTEKGKDVELRCDPISGHTALYWYRQSLGQGLEFLIYFQGNSAPDKSGLPSDRFSAERTGGSVSTLTIQRTQQEDSAVYLCASSKGGASYNEQFFGPGTRLTVL.

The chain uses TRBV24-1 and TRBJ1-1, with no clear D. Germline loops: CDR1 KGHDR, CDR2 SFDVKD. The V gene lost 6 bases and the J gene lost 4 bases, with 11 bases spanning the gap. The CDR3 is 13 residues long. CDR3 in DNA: TGTGCCACCAGTTCATGGGGAATCACTGAAGCTTTCTTT. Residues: CATSSWGITEAFF.

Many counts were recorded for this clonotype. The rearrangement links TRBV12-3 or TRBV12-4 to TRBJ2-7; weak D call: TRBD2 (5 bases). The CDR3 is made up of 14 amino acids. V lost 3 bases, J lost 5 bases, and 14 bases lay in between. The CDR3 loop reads CASSFSSGSDEQYF. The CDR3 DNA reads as TGTGCCAGCAGTTTCTCCTCGGGGAGCGACGAGCAGTACTTC.

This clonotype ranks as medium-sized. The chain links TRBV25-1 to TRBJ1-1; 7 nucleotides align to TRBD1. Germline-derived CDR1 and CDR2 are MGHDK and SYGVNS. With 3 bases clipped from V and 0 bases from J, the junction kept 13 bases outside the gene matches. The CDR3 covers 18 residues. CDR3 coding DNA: TGTGCCAGCAGTGACCGGGACAGTGAACTCGTCATGAACACTGAAGCTTTCTTT. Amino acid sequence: CASSDRDSELVMNTEAFF.

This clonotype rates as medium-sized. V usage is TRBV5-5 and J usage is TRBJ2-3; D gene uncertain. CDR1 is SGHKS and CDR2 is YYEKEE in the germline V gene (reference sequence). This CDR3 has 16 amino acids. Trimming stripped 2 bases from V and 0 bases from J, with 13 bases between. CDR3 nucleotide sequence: TGTGCCAGCAGCTTAGTTTACGGATCTAGCACAGATACGCAGTATTTT. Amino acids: CASSLVYGSSTDTQYF.

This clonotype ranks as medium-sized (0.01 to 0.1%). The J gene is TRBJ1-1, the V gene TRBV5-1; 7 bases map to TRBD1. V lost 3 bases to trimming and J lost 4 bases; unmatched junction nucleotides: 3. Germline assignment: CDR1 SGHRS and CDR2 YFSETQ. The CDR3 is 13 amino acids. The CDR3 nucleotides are TGCGCCAGCAGCTATGACAGGGCCACTGAAGCTTTCTTT. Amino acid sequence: CASSYDRATEAFF.

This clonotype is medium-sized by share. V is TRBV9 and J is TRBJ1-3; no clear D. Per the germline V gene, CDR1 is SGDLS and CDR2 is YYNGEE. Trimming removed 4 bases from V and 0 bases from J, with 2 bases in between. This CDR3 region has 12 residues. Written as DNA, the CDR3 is TGTGCCAGCAGCCCCTCTGGAAACACCATATATTTT. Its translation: CASSPSGNTIYF.

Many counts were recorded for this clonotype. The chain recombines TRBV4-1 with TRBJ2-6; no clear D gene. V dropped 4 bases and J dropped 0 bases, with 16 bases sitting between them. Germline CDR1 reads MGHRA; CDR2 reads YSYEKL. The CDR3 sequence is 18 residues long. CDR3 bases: TGCGCCAGCAGCCCTCTCGCGAGACGGAACTCTGGGGCCAACGTCCTGACTTTC. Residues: CASSPLARRNSGANVLTF.

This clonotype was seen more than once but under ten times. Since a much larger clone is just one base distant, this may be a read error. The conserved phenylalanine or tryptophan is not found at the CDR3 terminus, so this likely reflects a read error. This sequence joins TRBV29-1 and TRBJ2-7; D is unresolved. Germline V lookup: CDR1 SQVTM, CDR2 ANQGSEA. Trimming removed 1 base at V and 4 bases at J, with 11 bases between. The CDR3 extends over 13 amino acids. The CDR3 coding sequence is TGCAGCGTTGAAGGAGGCCAGACTTACGAGCAGTACCTC. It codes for CSVEGGQTYEQYL.

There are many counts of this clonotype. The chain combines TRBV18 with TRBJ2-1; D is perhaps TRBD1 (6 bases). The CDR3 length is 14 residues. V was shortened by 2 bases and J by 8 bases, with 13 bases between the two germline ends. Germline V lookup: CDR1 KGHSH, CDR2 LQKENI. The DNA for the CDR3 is TGTGCCAGCTCACCAGGACAGCAAGGCCATGAGCAGTTCTTC. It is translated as CASSPGQQGHEQFF.

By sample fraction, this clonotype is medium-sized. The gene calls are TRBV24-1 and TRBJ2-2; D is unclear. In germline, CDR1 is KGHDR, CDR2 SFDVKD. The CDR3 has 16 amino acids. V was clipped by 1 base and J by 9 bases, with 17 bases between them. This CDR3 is CATSDLGSARTWELFF. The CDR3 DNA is TGTGCCACCAGTGATTTAGGGTCCGCTAGGACCTGGGAGCTGTTTTTT.

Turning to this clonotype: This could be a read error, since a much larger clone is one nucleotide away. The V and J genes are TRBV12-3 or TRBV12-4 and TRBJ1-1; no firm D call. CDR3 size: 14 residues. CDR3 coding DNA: TGTGGCAGCAGCCGAGTCGCACTGAACACTGAAGCTTTCTTT. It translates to CGSSRVALNTEAFF.